This paragraph covers one T cell receptor beta chain sequence. Its antigen is unidentified. V was shortened by 6 bases and J by 8 bases, with 24 bases between the two germline ends. The CDR3 is 16 residues long. The germline gives CDR1 MNHEY, CDR2 SMNVEV (reference sequence). One entry per CDR3 protein results from TCRdb running MiXCR on the PCR reads. The sample has about 300,000 distinct CDR3 sequences; about a fifth are singletons. This sample was taken from a study of molecular identifiers for immune sequencing clone quantification. Sorted naive CD8 T cells, about 17,000 to 1,000,000, were sequenced from 10%, 30% or 50% RNA. Findings of the study overall: Whereas clones above 20 RNA copies held under 1% of naive-cell molecules, they held over 97% of effector molecules.

The chain carries TRBV27 and TRBJ2-3, with D possibly being TRBD1 (5 bases). Material for sequencing was naive CD8+ T cells from blood, with Jurkat cell RNA spiked in. The subset here: FACS-sorted CD8+CD4-CCR7+CD45RA+ naive T cells. The sequence was obtained from a human donor in good health. Some libraries in this study had Jurkat cell RNA spiked in. The CDR3 loop is CASRTAGLRIQGTQYF. The CDR3 bases are TGTGCCAGCAGGACCGCAGGGCTACGGATTCAAGGTACGCAGTATTTT.